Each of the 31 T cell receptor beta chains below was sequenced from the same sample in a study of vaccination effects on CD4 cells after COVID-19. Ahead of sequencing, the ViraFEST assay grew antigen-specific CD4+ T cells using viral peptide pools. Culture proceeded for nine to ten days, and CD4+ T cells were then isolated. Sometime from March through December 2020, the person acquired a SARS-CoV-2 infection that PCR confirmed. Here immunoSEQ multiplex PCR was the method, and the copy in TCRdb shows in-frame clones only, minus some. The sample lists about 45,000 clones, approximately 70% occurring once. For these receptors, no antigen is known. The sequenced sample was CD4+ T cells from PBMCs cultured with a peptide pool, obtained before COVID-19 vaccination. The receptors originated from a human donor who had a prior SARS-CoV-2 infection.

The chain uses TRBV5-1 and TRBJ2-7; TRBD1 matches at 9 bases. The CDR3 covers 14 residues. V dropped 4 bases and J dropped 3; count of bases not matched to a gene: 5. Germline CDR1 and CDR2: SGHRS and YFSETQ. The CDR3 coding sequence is TGCGCCAGCAGCGCAGGGACAGGGCACTACGAGCAGTACTTC. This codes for CASSAGTGHYEQYF. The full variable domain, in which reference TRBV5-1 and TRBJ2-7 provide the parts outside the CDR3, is KAGVTQTPRYLIKTRGQQVTLSCSPISGHRSVSWYQQTPGQGLQFLFEYFSETQRNKGNFPGRFSGRQFSNSRSEMNVSTLELGDSALYLCASSAGTGHYEQYFGPGTRLTVT.

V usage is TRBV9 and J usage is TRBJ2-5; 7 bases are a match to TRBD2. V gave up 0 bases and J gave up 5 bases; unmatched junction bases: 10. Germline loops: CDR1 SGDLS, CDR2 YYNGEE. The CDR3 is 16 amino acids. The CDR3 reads CASSVASGPYQETQYF. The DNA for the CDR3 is TGTGCCAGCAGCGTAGCTAGCGGACCCTATCAGGAGACCCAGTACTTC.

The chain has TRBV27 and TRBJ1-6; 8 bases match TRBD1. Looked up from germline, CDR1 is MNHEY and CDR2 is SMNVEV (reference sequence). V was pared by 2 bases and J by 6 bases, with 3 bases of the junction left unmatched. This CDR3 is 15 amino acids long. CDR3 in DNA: TGTGCCAGCAGTTTAGGGGGGACAGGTAATTCACCCCTCCACTTT. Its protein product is CASSLGGTGNSPLHF.

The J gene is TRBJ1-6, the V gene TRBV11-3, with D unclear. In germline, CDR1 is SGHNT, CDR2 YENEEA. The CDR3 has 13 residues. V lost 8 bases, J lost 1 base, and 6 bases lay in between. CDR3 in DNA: TGTGCCAGCCGGAGGTCCTATAATTCACCCCTCCACTTT. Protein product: CASRRSYNSPLHF. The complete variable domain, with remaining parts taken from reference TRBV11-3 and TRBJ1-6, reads EAGVVQSPRYKIIEKKQPVAFWCNPISGHNTLYWYLQNLGQGPELLIRYENEEAVDDSQLPKDRFSAERLKGVDSTLKIQPAELGDSAVYLCASRRSYNSPLHFGNGTRLTVT.

CDR3 bases: TGTGCCAGCAGTAGTGACCTTAGGGAGACCCAGTACTTC. The encoded protein is CASSSDLRETQYF. The genes are TRBV2 and TRBJ2-5; no clear D. Germline-derived CDR1 and CDR2 are SNHLY and FYNNEI. This CDR3 contains 13 residues. V was clipped by 5 bases and J by 5 bases, with 12 bases between them.

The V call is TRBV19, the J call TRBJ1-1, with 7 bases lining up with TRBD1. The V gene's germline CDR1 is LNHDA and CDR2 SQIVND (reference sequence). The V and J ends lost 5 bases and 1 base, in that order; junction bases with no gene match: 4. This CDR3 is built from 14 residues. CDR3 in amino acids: CASSVAGGNTEAFF. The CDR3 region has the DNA TGTGCCAGTAGTGTCGCAGGGGGGAACACTGAAGCTTTCTTT.

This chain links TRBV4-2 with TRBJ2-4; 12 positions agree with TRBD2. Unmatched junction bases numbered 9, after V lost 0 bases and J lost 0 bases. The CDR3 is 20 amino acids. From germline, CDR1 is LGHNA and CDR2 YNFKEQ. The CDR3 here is CASSQELPSGGAAAKNIQYF. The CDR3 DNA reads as TGTGCCAGCAGCCAAGAGCTACCTAGCGGGGGGGCCGCAGCCAAAAACATTCAGTACTTC.

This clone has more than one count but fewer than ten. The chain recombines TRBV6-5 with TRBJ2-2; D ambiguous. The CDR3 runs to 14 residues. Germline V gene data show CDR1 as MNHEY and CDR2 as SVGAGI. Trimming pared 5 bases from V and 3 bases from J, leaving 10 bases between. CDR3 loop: CASSPRLYTGELFF. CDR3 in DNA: TGTGCCAGCAGTCCCCGACTGTACACCGGGGAGCTGTTTTTT.

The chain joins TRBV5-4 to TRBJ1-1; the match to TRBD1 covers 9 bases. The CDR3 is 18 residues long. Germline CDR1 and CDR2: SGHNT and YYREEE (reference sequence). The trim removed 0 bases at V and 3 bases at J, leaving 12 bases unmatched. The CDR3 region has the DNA TGTGCCAGCAGCTTGGGGGGTTTGACAGGGGGAGCGTACACTGAAGCTTTCTTT. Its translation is CASSLGGLTGGAYTEAFF. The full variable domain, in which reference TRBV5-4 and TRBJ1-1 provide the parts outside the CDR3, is ETGVTQSPTHLIKTRGQQVTLRCSSQSGHNTVSWYQQALGQGPQFIFQYYREEENGRGNFPPRFSGLQFPNYSSELNVNALELDDSALYLCASSLGGLTGGAYTEAFFGQGTRLTVV.

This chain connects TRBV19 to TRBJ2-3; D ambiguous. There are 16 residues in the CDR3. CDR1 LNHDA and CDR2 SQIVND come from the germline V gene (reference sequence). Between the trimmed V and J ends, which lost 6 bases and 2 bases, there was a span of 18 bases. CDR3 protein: CASSHYSRDITDTQYF. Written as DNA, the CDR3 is TGTGCCAGTAGCCACTATAGCCGAGACATCACAGATACGCAGTATTTT. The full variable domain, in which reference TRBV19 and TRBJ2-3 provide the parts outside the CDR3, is DGGITQSPKYLFRKEGQNVTLSCEQNLNHDAMYWYRQDPGQGLRLIYYSQIVNDFQKGDIAEGYSVSREKKESFPLTVTSAQKNPTAFYLCASSHYSRDITDTQYFGPGTRLTVL.

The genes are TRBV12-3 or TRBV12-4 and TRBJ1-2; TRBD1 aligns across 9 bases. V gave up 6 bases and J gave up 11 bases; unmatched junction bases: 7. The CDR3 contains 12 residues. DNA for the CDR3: TGTGCCAGCAGCACGTGGGACAGGGCATACACCTTC. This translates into CASSTWDRAYTF.

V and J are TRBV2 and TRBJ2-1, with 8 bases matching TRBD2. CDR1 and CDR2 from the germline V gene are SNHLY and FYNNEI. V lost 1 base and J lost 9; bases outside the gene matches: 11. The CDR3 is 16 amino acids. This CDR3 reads CASSEGLVGAGVEQFF. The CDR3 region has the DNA TGTGCCAGCAGTGAAGGACTCGTAGGAGCGGGGGTTGAGCAGTTCTTC.

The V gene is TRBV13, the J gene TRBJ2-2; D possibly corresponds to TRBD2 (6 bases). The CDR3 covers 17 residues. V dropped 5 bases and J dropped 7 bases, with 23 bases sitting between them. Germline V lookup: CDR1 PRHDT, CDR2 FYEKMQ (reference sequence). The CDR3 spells CASSPADRRGFNGELFF. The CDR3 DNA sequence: TGTGCCAGCAGCCCGGCCGACCGTCGGGGGTTTAACGGGGAGCTGTTTTTT.

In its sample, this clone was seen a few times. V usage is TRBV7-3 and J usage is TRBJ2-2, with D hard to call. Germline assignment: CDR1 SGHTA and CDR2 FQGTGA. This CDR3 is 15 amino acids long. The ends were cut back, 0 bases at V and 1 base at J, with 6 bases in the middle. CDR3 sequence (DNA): TGTGCCAGCAGCTTAACGGGCCGGAACACCGGGGAGCTGTTTTTT. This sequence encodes CASSLTGRNTGELFF.

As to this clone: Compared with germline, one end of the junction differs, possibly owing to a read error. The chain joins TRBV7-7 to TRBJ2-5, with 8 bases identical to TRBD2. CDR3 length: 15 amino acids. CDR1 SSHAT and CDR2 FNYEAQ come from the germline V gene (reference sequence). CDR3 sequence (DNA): TGTGCTAGCAGCCCACAGGAGCGGGGGAGAGAGACCCAGTACTTC. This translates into CASSPQERGRETQYF.

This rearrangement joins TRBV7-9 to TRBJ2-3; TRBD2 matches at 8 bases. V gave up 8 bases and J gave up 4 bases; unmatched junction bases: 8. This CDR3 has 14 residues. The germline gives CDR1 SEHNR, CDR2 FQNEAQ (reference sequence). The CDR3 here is CASGLTGGADTQYF. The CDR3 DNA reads TGTGCCAGCGGTCTGACGGGAGGGGCAGATACGCAGTATTTT.

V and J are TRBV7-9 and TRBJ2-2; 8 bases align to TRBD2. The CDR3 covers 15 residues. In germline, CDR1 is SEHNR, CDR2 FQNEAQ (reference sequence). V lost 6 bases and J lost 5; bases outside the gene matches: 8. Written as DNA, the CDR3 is TGTGCCAGCAGACCCGGGACTAGAAATACCGGGGAGCTGTTTTTT. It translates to CASRPGTRNTGELFF.

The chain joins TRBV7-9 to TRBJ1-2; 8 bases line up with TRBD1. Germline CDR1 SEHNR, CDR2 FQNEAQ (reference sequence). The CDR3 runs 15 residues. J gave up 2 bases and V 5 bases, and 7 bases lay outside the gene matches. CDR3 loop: CASSLGQGRNYGYTF. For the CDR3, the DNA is TGTGCCAGCAGCCTCGGACAGGGCCGAAACTATGGCTACACCTTC.

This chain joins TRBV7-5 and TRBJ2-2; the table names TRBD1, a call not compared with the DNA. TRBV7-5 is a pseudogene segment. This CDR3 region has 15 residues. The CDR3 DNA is TGTGCCAGAAGCTTAGCCCGACAGGGGACCGGGGAGCTGTTTTTT. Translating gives CARSLARQGTGELFF.

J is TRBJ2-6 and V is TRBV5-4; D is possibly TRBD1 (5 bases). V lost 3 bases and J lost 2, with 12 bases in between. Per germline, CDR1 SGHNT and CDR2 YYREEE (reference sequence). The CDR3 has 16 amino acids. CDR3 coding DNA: TGTGCCAGCAGCTCCTTAGAAGGGGCTGGGGCCAACGTCCTGACTTTC. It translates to CASSSLEGAGANVLTF.

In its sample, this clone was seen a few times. The CDR3 DNA sequence: TGTGCCATCAGTGAGTCCTGGGCAGGGTTGCCAGATACGCAGTATTTT. It codes for CAISESWAGLPDTQYF. J is TRBJ2-3 and V is TRBV10-3; D possibly corresponds to TRBD1 (5 bases). The CDR3 runs to 16 residues. V was cut by 0 bases and J by 4 bases, with 14 bases left in between. CDR1 and CDR2 (germline): ENHRY, SYGVKD.

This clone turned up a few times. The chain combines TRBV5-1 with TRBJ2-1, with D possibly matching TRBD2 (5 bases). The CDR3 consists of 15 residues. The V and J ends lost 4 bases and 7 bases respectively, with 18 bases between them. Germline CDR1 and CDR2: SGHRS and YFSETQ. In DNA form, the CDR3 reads TGCGCCAGCAGCCTGGCGGGCTCGTACGGGAATGAGCAGTTCTTC. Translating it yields CASSLAGSYGNEQFF.

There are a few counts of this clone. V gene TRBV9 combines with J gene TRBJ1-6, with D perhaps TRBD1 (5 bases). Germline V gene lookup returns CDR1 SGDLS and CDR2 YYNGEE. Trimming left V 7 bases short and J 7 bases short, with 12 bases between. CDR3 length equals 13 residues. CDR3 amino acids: CASGALLNSPLHF. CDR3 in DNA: TGTGCCAGCGGGGCCCTCCTCAATTCACCCCTCCACTTT.

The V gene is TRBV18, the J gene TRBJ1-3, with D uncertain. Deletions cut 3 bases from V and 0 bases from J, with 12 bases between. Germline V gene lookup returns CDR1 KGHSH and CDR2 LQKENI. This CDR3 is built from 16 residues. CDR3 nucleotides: TGTGCCAGCTCACCCTTCGGAGGCGGCTCTGGAAACACCATATATTTT. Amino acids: CASSPFGGGSGNTIYF.

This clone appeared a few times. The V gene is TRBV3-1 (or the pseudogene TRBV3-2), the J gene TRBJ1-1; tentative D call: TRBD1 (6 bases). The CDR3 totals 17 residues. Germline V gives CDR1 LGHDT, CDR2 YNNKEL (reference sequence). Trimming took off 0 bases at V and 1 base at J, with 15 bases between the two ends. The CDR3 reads CASSQDESGQRNTEAFF. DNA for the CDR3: TGTGCCAGCAGCCAAGACGAATCTGGACAGAGGAACACTGAAGCTTTCTTT.

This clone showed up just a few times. In DNA, the CDR3 is TGCGCCAGCAGCCAAGTGGAAATACAAGAGACCCAGTACTTC. It encodes CASSQVEIQETQYF. V is TRBV4-1 and J is TRBJ2-5; D not resolved. The CDR3 has 14 amino acids. Germline CDR1 MGHRA, CDR2 YSYEKL. The V end lost 1 base, the J end lost 2 bases, and 8 bases lay between the germline ends.

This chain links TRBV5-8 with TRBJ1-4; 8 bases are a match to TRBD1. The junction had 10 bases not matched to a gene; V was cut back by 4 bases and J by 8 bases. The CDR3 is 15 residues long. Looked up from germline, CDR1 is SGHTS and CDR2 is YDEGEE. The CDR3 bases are TGTGCCAGCAGCCCTACAGGGACAGGAGAAGAAAAACTGTTTTTT. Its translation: CASSPTGTGEEKLFF.

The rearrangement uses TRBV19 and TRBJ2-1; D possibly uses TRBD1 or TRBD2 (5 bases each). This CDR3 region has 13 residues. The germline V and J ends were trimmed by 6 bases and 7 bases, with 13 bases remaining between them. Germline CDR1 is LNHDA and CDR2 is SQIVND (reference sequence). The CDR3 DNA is TGTGCCAGTAGGAGGGGATTAGCGAATGAGCAGTTCTTC. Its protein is CASRRGLANEQFF.

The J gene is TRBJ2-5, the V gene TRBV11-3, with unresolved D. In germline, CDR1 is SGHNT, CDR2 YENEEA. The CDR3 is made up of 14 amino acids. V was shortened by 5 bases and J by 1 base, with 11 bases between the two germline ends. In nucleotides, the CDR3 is TGTGCCAGCAGCCGCCCTGGGGTCCAAGAGACCCAGTACTTC. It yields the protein CASSRPGVQETQYF.

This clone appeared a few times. The CDR3 sequence is CASSPSLAGYNEQFF. The CDR3 DNA is TGTGCCAGCAGCCCAAGCCTAGCGGGGTACAATGAGCAGTTCTTC. The chain combines TRBV7-2 with TRBJ2-1; 9 bases agree with TRBD2. Germline V gene data show CDR1 as SGHTA and CDR2 as FQGNSA. This CDR3 comprises 15 residues. Trimming cost V 5 bases and J 4 bases; bases outside gene matches: 6.

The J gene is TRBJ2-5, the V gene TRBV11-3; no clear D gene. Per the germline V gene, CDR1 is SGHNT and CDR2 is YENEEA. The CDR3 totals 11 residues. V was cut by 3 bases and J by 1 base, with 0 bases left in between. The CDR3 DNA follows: TGTGCCAGCAGCTTCCAAGAGACCCAGTACTTC. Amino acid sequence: CASSFQETQYF. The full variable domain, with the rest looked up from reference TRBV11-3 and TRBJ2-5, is EAGVVQSPRYKIIEKKQPVAFWCNPISGHNTLYWYLQNLGQGPELLIRYENEEAVDDSQLPKDRFSAERLKGVDSTLKIQPAELGDSAVYLCASSFQETQYFGPGTRLLVL.